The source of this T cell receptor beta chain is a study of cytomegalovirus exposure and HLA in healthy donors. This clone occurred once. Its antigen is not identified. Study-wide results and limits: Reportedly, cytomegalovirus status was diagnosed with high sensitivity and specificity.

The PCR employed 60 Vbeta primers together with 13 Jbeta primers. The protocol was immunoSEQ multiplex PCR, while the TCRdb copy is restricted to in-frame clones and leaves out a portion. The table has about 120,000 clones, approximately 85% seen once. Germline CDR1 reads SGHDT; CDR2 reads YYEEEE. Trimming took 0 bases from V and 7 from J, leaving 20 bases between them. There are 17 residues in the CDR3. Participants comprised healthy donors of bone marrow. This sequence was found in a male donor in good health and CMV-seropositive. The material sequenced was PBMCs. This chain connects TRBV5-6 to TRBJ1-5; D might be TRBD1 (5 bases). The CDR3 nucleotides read TGTGCCAGCAGCTTGGGACCGTACGGGACTCCTCAACAGCCCCAGCATTTT. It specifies CASSLGPYGTPQQPQHF.